The 14 T cell receptor beta chains below were found in one sample sequenced in a study of blood T cell repertoires in COVID-19. The data were produced by immunoSEQ multiplex PCR, yet TCRdb's version contains in-frame clones alone and is incomplete. The sample contains about 80,000 clones, roughly 79% of which appear only once. Material: peripheral blood. The receptors were gathered from a human donor in a cohort sampled during active COVID-19.

V usage is TRBV12-3 or TRBV12-4 and J usage is TRBJ1-4; the D is unclear. V was pared by 0 bases and J by 12 bases, with 8 bases between. CDR3 length: 12 residues. This CDR3 reads CASSLAGRELFF. DNA of the CDR3: TGTGCCAGCAGTTTAGCTGGGAGGGAACTGTTTTTT.

The V and J genes are TRBV29-1 and TRBJ1-2, with a weak D call TRBD1 (5 bases). The length of the CDR3 is 15 residues. Germline V gene sequence: CDR1 SQVTM, CDR2 ANQGSEA. V dropped 6 bases and J dropped 2 bases, with 19 bases sitting between them. This CDR3 reads CSVLDWGLSNYGYTF. CDR3 in DNA: TGCAGCGTGCTTGATTGGGGACTCTCAAACTATGGCTACACCTTC.

The chain couples TRBV7-9 to TRBJ2-2; TRBD2 might be the D (6 bases). Per the germline V gene, CDR1 is SEHNR and CDR2 is FQNEAQ (reference sequence). The CDR3 sequence is 15 residues long. Trimming cost V 0 bases and J 1 base, with 6 bases left between them. CDR3 sequence: CASSLAGGNTGELFF. CDR3 in DNA: TGTGCCAGCAGCTTAGCGGGAGGGAACACCGGGGAGCTGTTTTTT.

The V gene is TRBV27, the J gene TRBJ1-2; tentatively, D is TRBD1 (6 bases). With 6 bases removed from V and 5 bases from J, the gap between germline ends came to 16 bases. Germline V gives CDR1 MNHEY, CDR2 SMNVEV (reference sequence). The CDR3 length is 14 residues. CDR3 residues: CASSRPGGLYGYTF. The CDR3 DNA reads TGTGCCAGCAGCCGACCCGGGGGGCTTTATGGCTACACCTTC.

The chain links TRBV7-9 to TRBJ2-1; TRBD1 matches 9 bases. Germline loops: CDR1 SEHNR, CDR2 FQNEAQ (reference sequence). The trim removed 7 bases at V and 3 bases at J, leaving 7 bases unmatched. This CDR3 has 15 amino acids. The CDR3 reads CASTRGTGHYNEQFF. Here the CDR3 DNA reads TGTGCCAGCACTCGCGGGACAGGGCACTACAATGAGCAGTTCTTC.

The chain combines TRBV7-8 with TRBJ2-2, with D perhaps matching TRBD1 (8 bases). CDR1 SGHVS and CDR2 FQNEAQ come from the germline V gene. V shed 4 bases and J shed 5 bases, with 17 bases lying between them. This CDR3 contains 16 residues. CDR3 sequence (DNA): TGTGCCAGCAGCTACGACAGGGGTAGCGGGACCGGGGAGCTGTTTTTT. Translating gives CASSYDRGSGTGELFF.

The chain recombines TRBV7-2 with TRBJ1-1; a weak D match, TRBD1 (5 bases). Between the trimmed V and J ends, which lost 5 bases and 5 bases, there was a span of 15 bases. Germline V gene lookup returns CDR1 SGHTA and CDR2 FQGNSA. The CDR3 runs 14 residues. CDR3 DNA sequence: TGTGCCAGCAGCCCTCAGGACACAACGACTGAAGCTTTCTTT. It is translated as CASSPQDTTTEAFF.

Here the CDR3 reads CASSSLYSYEQYV. The CDR3 DNA reads TGTGCCAGCAGTTCCTTATATTCCTACGAGCAGTACGTC. V usage is TRBV6-2 or TRBV6-3 and J usage is TRBJ2-7; D ambiguous. Deletions cut 4 bases from V and 1 base from J, with 8 bases between. Germline CDR1 is MNHEY and CDR2 is SVGEGT. The CDR3 extends over 13 amino acids.

The V gene is TRBV7-9, the J gene TRBJ1-1; D is unclear. This CDR3 is built from 13 residues. Per the germline V gene, CDR1 is SEHNR and CDR2 is FQNEAQ (reference sequence). The ends were cut back, 2 bases at V and 8 bases at J, with 12 bases in the middle. The CDR3 sequence: CASSLLLAGEAFF. The CDR3, as DNA: TGTGCCAGCAGCTTACTCCTTGCCGGGGAAGCTTTCTTT.

The chain employs TRBV7-8 and TRBJ2-3; the match to TRBD2 covers 7 bases. Germline V gene lookup returns CDR1 SGHVS and CDR2 FQNEAQ. V was pared by 0 bases and J by 2 bases, with 5 bases of the junction left unmatched. The CDR3 consists of 16 residues. CDR3 DNA: TGTGCCAGCAGCTTAGCGTGGCGGGGGAACACAGATACGCAGTATTTT. It codes for CASSLAWRGNTDTQYF.

This chain joins TRBV5-1 and TRBJ1-6, with D maybe TRBD1 (6 bases). This CDR3 has 16 amino acids. Looked up from germline, CDR1 is SGHRS and CDR2 is YFSETQ. V lost 4 bases, J lost 5 bases, and 16 bases lay in between. The CDR3 DNA follows: TGCGCCAGCAGCCCCAGACCACAGGGCGATAATTCACCCCTCCACTTT. It is translated as CASSPRPQGDNSPLHF.

CDR3 residues: CSVGVANYGYTF. The CDR3 DNA reads as TGCAGCGTGGGAGTCGCGAACTATGGCTACACCTTC. The chain carries TRBV29-1 and TRBJ1-2; D unclear. The CDR3 is made up of 12 amino acids. CDR1 is SQVTM, CDR2 ANQGSEA, per germline. V was trimmed by 6 bases and J by 2 bases, leaving 10 bases between them. Variable domain in full (rest from reference TRBV29-1 and TRBJ1-2): SAVISQKPSRDICQRGTSLTIQCQVDSQVTMMFWYRQQPGQSLTLIATANQGSEATYESGFVIDKFPISRPNLTFSTLTVSNMSPEDSSIYLCSVGVANYGYTFGSGTRLTVV.

CDR3 amino acids: CASSQDTSGQGHYNEQFF. In DNA form, the CDR3 reads TGCGCCAGCAGCCAAGATACCTCGGGACAGGGACATTACAATGAGCAGTTCTTC. The chain recombines TRBV4-1 with TRBJ2-1; 9 nucleotides match TRBD1. Germline V gives CDR1 MGHRA, CDR2 YSYEKL. The CDR3 totals 18 residues. The J segment lost 4 bases and the V segment lost 0 bases, leaving 10 bases of the junction unmatched.

The rearrangement links TRBV6-5 to TRBJ1-2; perhaps TRBD1 as D (5 bases). CDR3 length equals 13 residues. CDR1 is MNHEY and CDR2 is SVGAGI in the germline V gene. Trimming shortened V by 5 bases and J by 7 bases, and 14 bases separated the two germline ends. The CDR3 sequence: CASSITQGTGYTF. CDR3 DNA: TGTGCCAGCAGTATAACCCAGGGTACTGGCTACACCTTC.